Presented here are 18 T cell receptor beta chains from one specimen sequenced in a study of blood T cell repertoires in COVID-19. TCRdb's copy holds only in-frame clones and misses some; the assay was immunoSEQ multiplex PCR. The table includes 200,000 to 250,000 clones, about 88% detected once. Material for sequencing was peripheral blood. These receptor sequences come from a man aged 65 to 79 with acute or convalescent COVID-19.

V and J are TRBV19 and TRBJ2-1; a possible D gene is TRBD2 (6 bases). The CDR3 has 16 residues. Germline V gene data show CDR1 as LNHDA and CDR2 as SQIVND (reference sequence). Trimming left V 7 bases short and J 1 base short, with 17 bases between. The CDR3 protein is CASIREAGFSYNEQFF. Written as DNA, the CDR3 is TGTGCCAGTATAAGGGAGGCAGGATTTTCCTACAATGAGCAGTTCTTC.

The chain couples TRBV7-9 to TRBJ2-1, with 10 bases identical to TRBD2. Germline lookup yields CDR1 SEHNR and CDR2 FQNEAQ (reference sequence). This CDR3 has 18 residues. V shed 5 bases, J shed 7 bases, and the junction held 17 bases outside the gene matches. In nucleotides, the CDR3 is TGTGCCAGCAGCCTGGTAGGTAGCGGGAGGAACCAGAGGAATGAGCAGTTCTTC. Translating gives CASSLVGSGRNQRNEQFF.

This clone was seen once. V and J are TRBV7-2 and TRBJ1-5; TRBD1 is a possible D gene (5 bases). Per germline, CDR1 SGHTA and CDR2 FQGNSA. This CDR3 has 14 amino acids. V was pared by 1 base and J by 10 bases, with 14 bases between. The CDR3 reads CASSLDQGSRPQHF. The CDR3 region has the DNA TGTGCCAGCAGCTTAGATCAGGGCTCGCGCCCCCAGCATTTT.

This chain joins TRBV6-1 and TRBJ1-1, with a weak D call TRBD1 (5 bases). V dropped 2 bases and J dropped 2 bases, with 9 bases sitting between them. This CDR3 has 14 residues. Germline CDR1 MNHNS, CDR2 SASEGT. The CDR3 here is CASSELGTNTEAFF. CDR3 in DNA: TGTGCCAGCAGTGAATTAGGGACTAACACTGAAGCTTTCTTT.

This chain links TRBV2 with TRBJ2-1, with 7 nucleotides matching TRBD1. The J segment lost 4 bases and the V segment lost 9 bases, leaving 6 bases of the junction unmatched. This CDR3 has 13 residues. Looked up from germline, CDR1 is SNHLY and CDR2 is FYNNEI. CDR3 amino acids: CARTGTFYNEQFF. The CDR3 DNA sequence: TGTGCCAGGACAGGGACCTTTTACAATGAGCAGTTCTTC.

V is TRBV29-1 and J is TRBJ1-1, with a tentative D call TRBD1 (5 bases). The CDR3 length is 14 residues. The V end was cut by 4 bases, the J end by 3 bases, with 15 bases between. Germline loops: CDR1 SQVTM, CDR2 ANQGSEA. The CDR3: CSVGPVGGDTEAFF. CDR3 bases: TGCAGCGTTGGCCCGGTGGGGGGGGACACTGAAGCTTTCTTT.

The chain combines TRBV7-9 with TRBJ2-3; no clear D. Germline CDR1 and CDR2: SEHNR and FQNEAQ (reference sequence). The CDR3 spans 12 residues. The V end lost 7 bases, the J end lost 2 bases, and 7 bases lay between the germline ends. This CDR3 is CASNPYTDTQYF. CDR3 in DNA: TGTGCCAGCAATCCCTACACAGATACGCAGTATTTT.

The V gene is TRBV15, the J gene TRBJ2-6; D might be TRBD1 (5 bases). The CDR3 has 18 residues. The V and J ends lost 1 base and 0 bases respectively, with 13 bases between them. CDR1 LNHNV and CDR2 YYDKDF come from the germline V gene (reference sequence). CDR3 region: CATSRGAGQASGANVLTF. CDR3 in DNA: TGTGCCACCAGCAGAGGTGCAGGGCAAGCCTCTGGGGCCAACGTCCTGACTTTC.

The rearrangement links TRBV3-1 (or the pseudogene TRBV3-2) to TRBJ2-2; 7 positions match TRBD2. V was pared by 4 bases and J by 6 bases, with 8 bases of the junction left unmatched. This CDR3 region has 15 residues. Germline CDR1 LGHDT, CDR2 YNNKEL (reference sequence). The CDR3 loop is CASSPRLAVAGELFF. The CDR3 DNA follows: TGTGCCAGCAGCCCCCGACTAGCTGTTGCCGGGGAGCTGTTTTTT.

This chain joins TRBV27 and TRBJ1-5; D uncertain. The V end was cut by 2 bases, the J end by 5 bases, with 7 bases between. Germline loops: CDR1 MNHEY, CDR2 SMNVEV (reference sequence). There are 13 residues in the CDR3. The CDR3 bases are TGTGCCAGCAGTTTAACCACTCATCAGCCCCAGCATTTT. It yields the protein CASSLTTHQPQHF.

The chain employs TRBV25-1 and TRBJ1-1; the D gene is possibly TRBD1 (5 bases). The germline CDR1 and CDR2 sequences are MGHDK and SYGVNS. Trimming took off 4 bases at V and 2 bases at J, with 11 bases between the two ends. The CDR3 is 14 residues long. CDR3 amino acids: CASSVVGGNTEAFF. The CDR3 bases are TGTGCCAGCAGTGTAGTGGGGGGAAACACTGAAGCTTTCTTT. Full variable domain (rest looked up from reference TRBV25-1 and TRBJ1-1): EADIYQTPRYLVIGTGKKITLECSQTMGHDKMYWYQQDPGMELHLIHYSYGVNSTEKGDLSSESTVSRIRTEHFPLTLESARPSHTSQYLCASSVVGGNTEAFFGQGTRLTVV.

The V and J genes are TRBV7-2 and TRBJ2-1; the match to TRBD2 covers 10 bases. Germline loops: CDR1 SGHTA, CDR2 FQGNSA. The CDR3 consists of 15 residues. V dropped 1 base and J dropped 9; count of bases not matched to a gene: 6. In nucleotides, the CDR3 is TGTGCCAGCAGCTTAGTGTCTAGCGGGAGCGGTGAGCAGTTCTTC. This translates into CASSLVSSGSGEQFF. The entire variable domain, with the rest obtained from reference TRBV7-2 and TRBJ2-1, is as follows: GAGVSQSPSNKVTEKGKDVELRCDPISGHTALYWYRQSLGQGLEFLIYFQGNSAPDKSGLPSDRFSAERTGGSVSTLTIQRTQQEDSAVYLCASSLVSSGSGEQFFGPGTRLTVL.

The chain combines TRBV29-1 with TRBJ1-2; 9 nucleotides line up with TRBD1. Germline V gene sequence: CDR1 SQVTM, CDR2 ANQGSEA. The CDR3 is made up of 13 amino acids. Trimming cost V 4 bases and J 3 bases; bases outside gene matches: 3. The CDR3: CSVGDRAYYGYTF. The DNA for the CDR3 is TGCAGCGTTGGGGACAGGGCCTACTATGGCTACACCTTC.

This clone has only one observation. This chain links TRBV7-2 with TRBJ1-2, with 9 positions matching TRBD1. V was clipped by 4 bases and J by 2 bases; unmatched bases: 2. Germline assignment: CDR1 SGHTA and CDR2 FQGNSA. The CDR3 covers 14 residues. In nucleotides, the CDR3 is TGTGCCAGCAGCTCGACAGGGGGGAACTATGGCTACACCTTC. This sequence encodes CASSSTGGNYGYTF.

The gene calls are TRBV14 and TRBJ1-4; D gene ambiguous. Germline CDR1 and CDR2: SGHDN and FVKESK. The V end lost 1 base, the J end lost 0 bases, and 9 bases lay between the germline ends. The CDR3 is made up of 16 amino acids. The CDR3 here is CASSQARVATNEKLFF. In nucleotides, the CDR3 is TGTGCCAGCAGCCAAGCGAGGGTAGCAACTAATGAAAAACTGTTTTTT. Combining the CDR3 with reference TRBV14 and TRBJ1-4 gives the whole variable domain EAGVTQFPSHSVIEKGQTVTLRCDPISGHDNLYWYRRVMGKEIKFLLHFVKESKQDESGMPNNRFLAERTGGTYSTLKVQPAELEDSGVYFCASSQARVATNEKLFFGSGTQLSVL.

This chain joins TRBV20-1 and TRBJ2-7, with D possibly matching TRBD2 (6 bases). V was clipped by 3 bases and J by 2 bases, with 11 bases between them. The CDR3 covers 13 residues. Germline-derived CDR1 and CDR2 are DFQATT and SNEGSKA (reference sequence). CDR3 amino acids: CSASPSGPYEQYF. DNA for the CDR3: TGCAGTGCTAGTCCCAGCGGGCCCTACGAGCAGTACTTC.

The CDR3 reads CASSRTFRTDTQYF. CDR3 nucleotide sequence: TGTGCCAGCAGCCGGACTTTCCGCACAGATACGCAGTATTTT. The chain has TRBV14 and TRBJ2-3; tentative D call: TRBD2 (5 bases). CDR1 is SGHDN and CDR2 is FVKESK in the germline V gene. This CDR3 spans 14 amino acids. V was cut by 4 bases and J by 1 base, with 9 bases left in between.

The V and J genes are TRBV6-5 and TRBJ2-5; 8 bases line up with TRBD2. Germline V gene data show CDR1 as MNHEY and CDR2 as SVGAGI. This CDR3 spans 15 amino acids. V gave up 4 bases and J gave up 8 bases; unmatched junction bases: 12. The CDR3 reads CASSLLAEAAVTQYF. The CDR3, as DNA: TGTGCCAGCAGTTTACTAGCGGAGGCCGCTGTCACCCAGTACTTC.